This entry is about one T cell receptor (beta chain). The CDR3 covers 15 residues. Trimming stripped 1 base from V and 4 bases from J, with 14 bases between. Germline-derived CDR1 and CDR2 are SGHDT and YYEEEE. In the authors' methods: Estimates of nucleated cell counts were drawn from the amplification of reference gene primers. The repertoire was sequenced with immunoSEQ multiplex PCR; TCRdb's copy has only in-frame clones and lacks some. V and J calls and clone size are those listed in that table; D and trimming were worked out from the DNA. The sample lists about 250,000 clones; about 80% were seen once. While infection was still active, Seattle patients were enrolled and then followed longitudinally. The entry originates in a study of blood T cell repertoires in COVID-19. Background on the study: The United States, Italy and Spain were the sources of the acute and convalescent COVID-19 samples. In each case, the material was cDNA or gDNA derived from T cells, B-cell-depleted T cells, or PBMCs.

The origin of this receptor is a person aged 70 to 85 with COVID-19, enrolled during active disease. The chain is built from TRBV5-6 and TRBJ2-5; D is perhaps TRBD2 (6 bases). Sequencing input: peripheral blood. The CDR3 spells CASSLSGRAGETQYF. In nucleotides, the CDR3 is TGTGCCAGCAGCTTGAGTGGGCGAGCGGGAGAGACCCAGTACTTC.